Listed here is a single T cell receptor beta chain. The CDR3 is 15 residues long. Germline assignment: CDR1 SGHKS and CDR2 YYEKEE (reference sequence). The ends were cut back, 0 bases at V and 3 bases at J, with 13 bases in the middle. The data derive from a study of blood T cell repertoires in COVID-19. Study background: Nucleic acid was either cDNA or gDNA, and it came from T cells, B-cell-depleted T cells, or PBMCs.

TCRdb keeps only in-frame clones here, not all; method: immunoSEQ multiplex PCR. The repertoire has roughly 70,000 clones, 87% of them found once; the top ten carry around 5%. The clonotype comes from a man aged 45 to 65 with active COVID-19. Material for sequencing was peripheral blood. V and J are TRBV5-5 and TRBJ2-7; tentative D call: TRBD1 (6 bases). The CDR3 DNA follows: TGTGCCAGCAGCTTGGGTCTAACAGGGAACTACGAGCAGTACTTC. Translated: CASSLGLTGNYEQYF.